The next 8 T cell receptor beta chains were all read from a single sample in a study of cytomegalovirus exposure and HLA in healthy donors. Primers: 60 Vbeta forward and 13 Jbeta reverse. This table comes from immunoSEQ multiplex PCR, and its TCRdb copy is limited to in-frame clones, with some not included. The sample lists fewer than 200,000 clones; less than 80% were seen once. The sequencing sample was made of PBMCs. The source of these receptors is a female donor in good health and CMV-seronegative.

V and J are TRBV19 and TRBJ2-2, with TRBD1 matching 8 bases. Looked up from germline, CDR1 is LNHDA and CDR2 is SQIVND (reference sequence). With V trimmed by 7 bases and J by 1 base, 11 bases remained unmatched. This CDR3 has 17 residues. The CDR3 is CASTPPWGTGNTGELFF. CDR3 coding DNA: TGTGCCAGTACCCCGCCGTGGGGGACAGGGAACACCGGGGAGCTGTTTTTT.

Points on this clone: Other DNA sequences in this sample translate to the same CDR3. The V and J genes are TRBV5-1 and TRBJ1-2, with TRBD1 as a possible D gene (6 bases). The CDR3 covers 12 residues. The germline V gene encodes CDR1 SGHRS and CDR2 YFSETQ. Trimming cost V 4 bases and J 4 bases, with 8 bases left between them. CDR3 bases: TGCGCCAGCAGCCTGGACAGCTATGGCTACACCTTC. It specifies CASSLDSYGYTF. Full variable domain (missing parts from reference TRBV5-1 and TRBJ1-2): KAGVTQTPRYLIKTRGQQVTLSCSPISGHRSVSWYQQTPGQGLQFLFEYFSETQRNKGNFPGRFSGRQFSNSRSEMNVSTLELGDSALYLCASSLDSYGYTFGSGTRLTVV.

V gene TRBV7-3 combines with J gene TRBJ1-2, with D possibly TRBD1 on 6 matching bases. V gave up 5 bases and J gave up 8 bases, with 24 bases separating them. The CDR3 spans 16 residues. Germline CDR1 is SGHTA and CDR2 is FQGTGA. The DNA of the CDR3 is TGTGCCAGCAGCCCATCCCCGGGACAAACCTTAGGAGGCTACACCTTC. This translates into CASSPSPGQTLGGYTF.

This clone was picked up a small number of times. The V gene is TRBV2, the J gene TRBJ2-7; TRBD2 matches 10 bases. V trimming: 1 base; J trimming: 8 bases; junction bases outside the gene matches: 11. The CDR3 extends over 16 amino acids. Looked up from germline, CDR1 is SNHLY and CDR2 is FYNNEI. The CDR3 DNA follows: TGTGCCAGCAGTGAAGGTGGTATTAGCGGGAGGTTCAAGCAGTACTTC. Encoded protein: CASSEGGISGRFKQYF.

The chain carries TRBV2 and TRBJ2-1; 10 positions agree with TRBD2. Germline-derived CDR1 and CDR2 are SNHLY and FYNNEI. CDR3 size: 17 residues. V was pared by 7 bases and J by 7 bases, with 16 bases of the junction left unmatched. Here the CDR3 reads CASIPGLALRGKNEQFF. In DNA form, the CDR3 reads TGTGCCAGCATCCCGGGACTAGCGCTCCGGGGAAAGAATGAGCAGTTCTTC.

This clone came up a few times. The chain links TRBV2 to TRBJ2-3, with a tentative D call TRBD2 (9 bases). The CDR3 spans 20 residues. Trimming took 6 bases from V and 3 from J, leaving 31 bases between them. Per germline, CDR1 SNHLY and CDR2 FYNNEI. In DNA form, the CDR3 reads TGTGCCAGCAGGACTCAGGGGGCTCTTGCTAGCGGGACGAGAACAGATACGCAGTATTTT. Protein product: CASRTQGALASGTRTDTQYF.

The J gene is TRBJ1-4, the V gene TRBV5-1; TRBD1 matches at 7 bases. The CDR3 has 14 residues. Germline CDR1 reads SGHRS; CDR2 reads YFSETQ. V shed 4 bases, J shed 7 bases, and the junction held 7 bases outside the gene matches. CDR3 bases: TGCGCCAGCAGCCGCCAGGGGGAAGGTGAAAAACTGTTTTTT. Encoded protein: CASSRQGEGEKLFF.

In the case of this clone: Other nucleotide sequences from this sample produce the same CDR3. The CDR3 region is CASSPFSRGQGTYGYTF. The CDR3 DNA reads as TGTGCCAGCTCACCATTCTCACGAGGACAGGGGACTTATGGCTACACCTTC. The chain employs TRBV18 and TRBJ1-2; 9 bases are a match to TRBD1. Germline V gene data show CDR1 as KGHSH and CDR2 as LQKENI. The CDR3 length is 17 residues. After removal of 2 bases from V and 5 bases from J, the junction contained 12 bases not matched to a gene.